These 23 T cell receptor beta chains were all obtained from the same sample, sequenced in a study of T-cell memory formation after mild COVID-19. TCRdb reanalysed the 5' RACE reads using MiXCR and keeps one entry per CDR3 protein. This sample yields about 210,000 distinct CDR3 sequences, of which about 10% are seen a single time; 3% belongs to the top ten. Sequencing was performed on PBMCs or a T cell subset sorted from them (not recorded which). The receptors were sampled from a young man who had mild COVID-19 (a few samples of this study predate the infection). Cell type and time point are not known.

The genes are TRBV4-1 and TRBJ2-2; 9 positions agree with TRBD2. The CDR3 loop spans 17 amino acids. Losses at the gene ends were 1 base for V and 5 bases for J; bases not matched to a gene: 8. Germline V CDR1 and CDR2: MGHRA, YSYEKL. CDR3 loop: CASSQVRGGAWTGELFF. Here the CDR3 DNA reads TGCGCCAGCAGCCAAGTCCGCGGGGGGGCATGGACCGGGGAGCTGTTTTTT.

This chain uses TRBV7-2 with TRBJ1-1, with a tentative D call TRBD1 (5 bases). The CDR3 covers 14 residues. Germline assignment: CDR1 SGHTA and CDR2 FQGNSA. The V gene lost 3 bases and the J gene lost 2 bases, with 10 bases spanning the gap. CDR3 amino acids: CASSLLRDNTEAFF. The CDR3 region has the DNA TGTGCCAGCAGCTTGTTACGGGACAACACTGAAGCTTTCTTT.

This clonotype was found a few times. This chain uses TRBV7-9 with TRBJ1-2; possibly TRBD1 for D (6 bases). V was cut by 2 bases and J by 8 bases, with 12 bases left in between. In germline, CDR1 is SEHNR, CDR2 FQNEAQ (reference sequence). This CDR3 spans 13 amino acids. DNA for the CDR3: TGTGCCAGCAGCTTAACAGGGCCCGACGGCTACACCTTC. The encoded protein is CASSLTGPDGYTF. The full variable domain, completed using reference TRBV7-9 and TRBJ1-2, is DTGVSQNPRHKITKRGQNVTFRCDPISEHNRLYWYRQTLGQGPEFLTYFQNEAQLEKSRLLSDRFSAERPKGSFSTLEIQRTEQGDSAMYLCASSLTGPDGYTFGSGTRLTVV.

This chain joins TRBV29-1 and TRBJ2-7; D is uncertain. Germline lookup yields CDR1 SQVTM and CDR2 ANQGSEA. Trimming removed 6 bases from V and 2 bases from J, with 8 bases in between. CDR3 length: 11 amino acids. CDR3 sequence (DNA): TGCAGCGTGGGGTTTACCTACGAGCAGTACTTC. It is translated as CSVGFTYEQYF.

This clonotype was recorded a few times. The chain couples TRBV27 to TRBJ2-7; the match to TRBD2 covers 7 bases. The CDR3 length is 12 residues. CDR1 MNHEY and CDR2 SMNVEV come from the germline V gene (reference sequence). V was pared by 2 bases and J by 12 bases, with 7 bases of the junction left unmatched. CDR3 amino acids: CASSLMGGDLYV. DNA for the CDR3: TGTGCCAGCAGTTTAATGGGGGGGGACCTGTACGTC.

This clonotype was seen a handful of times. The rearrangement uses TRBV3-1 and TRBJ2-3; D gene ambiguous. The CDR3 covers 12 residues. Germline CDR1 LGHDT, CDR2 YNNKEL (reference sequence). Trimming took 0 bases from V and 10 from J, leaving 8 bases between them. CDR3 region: CASSQEGWAQYF. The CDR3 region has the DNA TGTGCCAGCAGCCAAGAAGGGTGGGCGCAGTATTTT.

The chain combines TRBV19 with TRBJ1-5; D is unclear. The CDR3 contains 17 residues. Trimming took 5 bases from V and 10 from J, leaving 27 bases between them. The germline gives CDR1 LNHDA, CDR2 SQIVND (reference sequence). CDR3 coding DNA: TGTGCCAGTAGTCCCCACGGGAACTCGGATTCGAATAACCCCCAGCATTTT. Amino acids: CASSPHGNSDSNNPQHF.

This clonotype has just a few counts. For the CDR3, the DNA is TGTGCCAGCAGCTTGGCCGGCCCCAAAAACATTCAGTACTTC. Translating it yields CASSLAGPKNIQYF. J is TRBJ2-4 and V is TRBV5-4; D not resolved. V lost 0 bases and J 2 bases, leaving 6 bases between the germline ends. The CDR3 totals 14 residues. Per germline, CDR1 SGHNT and CDR2 YYREEE (reference sequence). Together with reference TRBV5-4 and TRBJ2-4, the CDR3 gives the full variable domain: ETGVTQSPTHLIKTRGQQVTLRCSSQSGHNTVSWYQQALGQGPQFIFQYYREEENGRGNFPPRFSGLQFPNYSSELNVNALELDDSALYLCASSLAGPKNIQYFGAGTRLSVL.

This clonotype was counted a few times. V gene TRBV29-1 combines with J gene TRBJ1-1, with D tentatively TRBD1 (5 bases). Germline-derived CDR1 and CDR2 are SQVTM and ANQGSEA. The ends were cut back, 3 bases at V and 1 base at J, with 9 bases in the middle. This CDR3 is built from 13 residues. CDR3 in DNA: TGCAGCGTTGAGGGCAGGGCGAACACTGAAGCTTTCTTT. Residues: CSVEGRANTEAFF. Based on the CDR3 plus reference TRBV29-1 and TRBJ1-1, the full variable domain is SAVISQKPSRDICQRGTSLTIQCQVDSQVTMMFWYRQQPGQSLTLIATANQGSEATYESGFVIDKFPISRPNLTFSTLTVSNMSPEDSSIYLCSVEGRANTEAFFGQGTRLTVV.

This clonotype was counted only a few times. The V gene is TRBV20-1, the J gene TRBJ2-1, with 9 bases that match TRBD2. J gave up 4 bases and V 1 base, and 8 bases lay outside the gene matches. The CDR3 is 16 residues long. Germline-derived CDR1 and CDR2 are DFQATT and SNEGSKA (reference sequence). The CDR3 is CSARAPSSGKYNEQFF. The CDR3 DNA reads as TGCAGTGCTAGAGCCCCTTCTAGCGGGAAATACAATGAGCAGTTCTTC.

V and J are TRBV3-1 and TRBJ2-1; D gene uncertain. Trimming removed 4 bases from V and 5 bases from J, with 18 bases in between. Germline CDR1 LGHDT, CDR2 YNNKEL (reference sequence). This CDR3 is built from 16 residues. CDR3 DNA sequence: TGTGCCAGCAGCCGCGCAGAGGCTAGAGTGAACAATGAGCAGTTCTTC. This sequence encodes CASSRAEARVNNEQFF.

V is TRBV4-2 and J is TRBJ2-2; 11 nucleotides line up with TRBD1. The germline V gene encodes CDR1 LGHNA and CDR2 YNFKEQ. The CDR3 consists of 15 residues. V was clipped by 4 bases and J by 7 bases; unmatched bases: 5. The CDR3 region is CASSPRTGGVGELFF. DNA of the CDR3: TGTGCCAGCAGCCCGCGGACAGGGGGCGTCGGGGAGCTGTTTTTT.

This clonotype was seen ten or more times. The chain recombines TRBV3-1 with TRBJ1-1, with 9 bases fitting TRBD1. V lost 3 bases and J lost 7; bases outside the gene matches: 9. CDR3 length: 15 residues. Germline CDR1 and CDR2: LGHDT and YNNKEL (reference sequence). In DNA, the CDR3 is TGTGCCAGCAGCCACGGGACAGGGTGGAACGTTGAAGCTTTCTTT. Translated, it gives CASSHGTGWNVEAFF.

In DNA, the CDR3 is TGCGCCAGCAGCCAAGAGGACGGACCAAATGAAAAACTGTTTTTT. This sequence encodes CASSQEDGPNEKLFF. The gene calls are TRBV4-3 and TRBJ1-4; D is undetermined. CDR3 size: 15 residues. CDR1 is LGHNA and CDR2 is YSLEER in the germline V gene. V lost 0 bases and J lost 5, with 10 bases in between.

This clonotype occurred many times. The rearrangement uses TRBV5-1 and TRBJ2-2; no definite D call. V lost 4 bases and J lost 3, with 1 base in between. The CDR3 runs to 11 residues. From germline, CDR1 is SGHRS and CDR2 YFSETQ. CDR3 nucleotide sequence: TGCGCCAGCAGCCACACCGGGGAGCTGTTTTTT. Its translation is CASSHTGELFF.

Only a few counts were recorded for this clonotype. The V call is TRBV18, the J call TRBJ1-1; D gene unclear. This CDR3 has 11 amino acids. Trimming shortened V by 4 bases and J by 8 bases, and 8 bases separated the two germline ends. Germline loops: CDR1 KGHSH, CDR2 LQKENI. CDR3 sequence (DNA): TGTGCCAGCTCACAAACGAACGAAGCTTTCTTT. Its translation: CASSQTNEAFF.

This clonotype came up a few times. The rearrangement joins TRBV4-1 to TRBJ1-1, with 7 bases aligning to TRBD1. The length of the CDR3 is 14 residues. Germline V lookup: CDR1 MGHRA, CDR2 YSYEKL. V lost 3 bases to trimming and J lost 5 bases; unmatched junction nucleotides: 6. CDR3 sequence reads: CASSHIRGETEAFF. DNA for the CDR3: TGCGCCAGCAGCCATATCAGGGGGGAAACTGAAGCTTTCTTT.

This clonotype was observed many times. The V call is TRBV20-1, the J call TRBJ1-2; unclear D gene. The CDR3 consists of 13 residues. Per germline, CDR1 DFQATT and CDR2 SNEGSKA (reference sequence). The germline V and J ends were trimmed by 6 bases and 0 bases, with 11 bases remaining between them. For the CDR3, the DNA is TGCAGTGCCCGGGGAGTAACTAACTATGGCTACACCTTC. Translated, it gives CSARGVTNYGYTF.

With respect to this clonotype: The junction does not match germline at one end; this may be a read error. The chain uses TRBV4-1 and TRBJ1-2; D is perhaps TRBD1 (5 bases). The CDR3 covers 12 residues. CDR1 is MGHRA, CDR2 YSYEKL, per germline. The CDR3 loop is CASSQATGGPFF. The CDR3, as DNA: TGCGCCAGCAGCCAAGCCACAGGTGGCCCTTTCTTC.

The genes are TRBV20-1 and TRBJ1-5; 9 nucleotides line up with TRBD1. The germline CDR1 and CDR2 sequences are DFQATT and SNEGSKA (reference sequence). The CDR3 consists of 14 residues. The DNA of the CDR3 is TGCAGGGCCGTCCGGGACAGGGTGTACCAGCCCCAGCATTTT. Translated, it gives CRAVRDRVYQPQHF.

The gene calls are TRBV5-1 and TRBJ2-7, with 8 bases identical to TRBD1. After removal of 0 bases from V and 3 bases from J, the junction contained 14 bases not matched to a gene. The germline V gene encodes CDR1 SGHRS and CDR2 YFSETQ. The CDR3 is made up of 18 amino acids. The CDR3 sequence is CASSLAGTGRRAIYEQYF. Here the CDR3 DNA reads TGCGCCAGCAGCTTGGCCGGGACAGGTCGTAGAGCCATCTACGAGCAGTACTTC.

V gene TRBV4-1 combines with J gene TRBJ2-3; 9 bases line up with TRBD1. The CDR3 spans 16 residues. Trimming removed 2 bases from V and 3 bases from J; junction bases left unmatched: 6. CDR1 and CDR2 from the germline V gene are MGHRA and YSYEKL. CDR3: CASSQIRDRVTDTQYF. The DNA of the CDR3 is TGCGCCAGCAGCCAAATCCGGGACAGGGTGACAGATACGCAGTATTTT.

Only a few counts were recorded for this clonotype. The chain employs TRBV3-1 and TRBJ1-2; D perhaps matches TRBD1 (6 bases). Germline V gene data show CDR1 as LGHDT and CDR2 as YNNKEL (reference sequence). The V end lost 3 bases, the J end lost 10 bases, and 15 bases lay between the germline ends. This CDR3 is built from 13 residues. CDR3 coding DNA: TGTGCCAGCAGCCACCCGGACAGTAGAGACTACACCTTC. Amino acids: CASSHPDSRDYTF.